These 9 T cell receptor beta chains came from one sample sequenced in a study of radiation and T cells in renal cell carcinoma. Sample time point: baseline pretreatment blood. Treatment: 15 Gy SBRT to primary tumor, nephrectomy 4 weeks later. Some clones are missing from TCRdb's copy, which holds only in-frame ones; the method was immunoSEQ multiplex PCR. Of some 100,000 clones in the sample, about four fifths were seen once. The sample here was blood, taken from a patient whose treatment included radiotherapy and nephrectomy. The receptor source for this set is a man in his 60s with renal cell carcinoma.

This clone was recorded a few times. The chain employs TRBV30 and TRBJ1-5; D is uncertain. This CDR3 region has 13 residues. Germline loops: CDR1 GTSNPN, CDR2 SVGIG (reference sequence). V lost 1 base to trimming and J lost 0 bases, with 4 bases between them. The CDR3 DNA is TGTGCCTGGAGTGGGAGTAGCAATCAGCCCCAGCATTTT. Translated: CAWSGSSNQPQHF.

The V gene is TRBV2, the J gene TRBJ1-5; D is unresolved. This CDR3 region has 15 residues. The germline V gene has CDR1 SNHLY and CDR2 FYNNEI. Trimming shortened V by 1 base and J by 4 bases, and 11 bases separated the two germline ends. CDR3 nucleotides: TGTGCCAGCAGTGAAGTTCAGACACTTAATCAGCCCCAGCATTTT. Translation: CASSEVQTLNQPQHF.

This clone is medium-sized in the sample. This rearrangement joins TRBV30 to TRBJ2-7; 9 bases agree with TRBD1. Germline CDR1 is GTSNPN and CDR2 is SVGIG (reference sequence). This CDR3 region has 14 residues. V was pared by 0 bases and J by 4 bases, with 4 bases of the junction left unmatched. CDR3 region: CAWSVQQGAYEQYF. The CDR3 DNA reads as TGTGCCTGGAGTGTACAACAGGGGGCATACGAGCAGTACTTC.

The CDR3 protein is CASSPLGDRVYEVVYEQFF. The DNA for the CDR3 is TGTGCCAGCAGCCCCCTCGGGGACAGGGTCTATGAGGTCGTCTATGAGCAGTTCTTC. The rearrangement uses TRBV9 and TRBJ2-1; 9 bases map to TRBD1. The CDR3 spans 19 residues. Losses at the gene ends were 4 bases for V and 8 bases for J; bases not matched to a gene: 22. Germline CDR1 SGDLS, CDR2 YYNGEE.

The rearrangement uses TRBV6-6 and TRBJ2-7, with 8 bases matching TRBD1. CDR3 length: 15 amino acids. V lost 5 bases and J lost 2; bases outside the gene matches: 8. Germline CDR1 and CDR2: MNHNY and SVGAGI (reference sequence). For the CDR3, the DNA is TGTGCCAGCAGTACCCGCGGGACAGGCCCCTACGAGCAGTACTTC. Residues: CASSTRGTGPYEQYF.

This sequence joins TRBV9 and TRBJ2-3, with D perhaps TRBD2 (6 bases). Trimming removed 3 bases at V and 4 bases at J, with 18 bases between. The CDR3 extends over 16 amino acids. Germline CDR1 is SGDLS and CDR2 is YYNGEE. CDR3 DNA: TGTGCCAGCAGCGGCCCCTCGGGAGAAACCTCAGATACGCAGTATTTT. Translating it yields CASSGPSGETSDTQYF.

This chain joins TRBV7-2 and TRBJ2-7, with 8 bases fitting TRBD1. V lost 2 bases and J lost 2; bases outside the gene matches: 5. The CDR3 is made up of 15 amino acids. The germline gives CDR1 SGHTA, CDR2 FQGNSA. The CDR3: CASSLRRGPPYEQYF. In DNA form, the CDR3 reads TGTGCCAGCAGCTTACGCAGGGGGCCACCCTACGAGCAGTACTTC.

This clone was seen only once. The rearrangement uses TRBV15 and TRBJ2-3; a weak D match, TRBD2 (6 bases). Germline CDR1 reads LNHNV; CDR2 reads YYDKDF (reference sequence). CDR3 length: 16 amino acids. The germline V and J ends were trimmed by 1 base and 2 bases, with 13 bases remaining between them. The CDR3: CATSRVARRDTDTQYF. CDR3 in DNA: TGTGCCACCAGCAGAGTTGCAAGGCGGGACACAGATACGCAGTATTTT.

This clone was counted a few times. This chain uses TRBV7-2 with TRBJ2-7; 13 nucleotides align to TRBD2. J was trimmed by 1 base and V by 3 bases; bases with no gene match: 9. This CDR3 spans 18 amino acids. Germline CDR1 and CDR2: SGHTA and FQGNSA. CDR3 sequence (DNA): TGTGCCAGCAGCTTGTCGGGACTAGCGGGAACACATTCCTACGAGCAGTACTTC. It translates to CASSLSGLAGTHSYEQYF.